Below are 11 T cell receptor beta chains sequenced from a single sample in a study of cytomegalovirus exposure and HLA in healthy donors (dated by TCRdb to the late 2010s). Library method: the immunoSEQ multiplex PCR assay. For the multiplex PCR, a mixture combining 60 forward primers for TCR Vbeta segments and 13 reverse primers for TCR Jbeta segments was used. What TCRdb holds here is the immuneACCESS table cut down to in-frame rearrangements. Part of the clones is not present; checked against another copy, under half of the missing clones reflect an unresolved V gene, and the others are unexplained. This sample is represented by 150,000 to 200,000 clones; more than 60% of them were singletons. Over 3% of the sample rests with the top ten. The sample comprised PBMCs. The receptors were sampled from a woman in her forties or fifties in good health and CMV-seropositive.

This chain connects TRBV19 to TRBJ1-5; 8 bases align to TRBD1. The CDR3 spans 15 residues. The germline V gene encodes CDR1 LNHDA and CDR2 SQIVND (reference sequence). Losses at the gene ends were 3 bases for V and 6 bases for J; bases not matched to a gene: 7. CDR3 nucleotide sequence: TGTGCCAGTAGTATCGGACAGGGTGTTGGTCAGCCCCAGCATTTT. It codes for CASSIGQGVGQPQHF. Filled out from reference TRBV19 and TRBJ1-5, the complete variable domain reads DGGITQSPKYLFRKEGQNVTLSCEQNLNHDAMYWYRQDPGQGLRLIYYSQIVNDFQKGDIAEGYSVSREKKESFPLTVTSAQKNPTAFYLCASSIGQGVGQPQHFGDGTRLSIL.

The rearrangement uses TRBV7-2 and TRBJ2-5; maybe TRBD1 (6 bases). Looked up from germline, CDR1 is SGHTA and CDR2 is FQGNSA. The V gene lost 2 bases and the J gene lost 7 bases, with 14 bases spanning the gap. The CDR3 has 14 amino acids. The CDR3 spells CASSLLTGSWTQYF. CDR3 DNA: TGTGCCAGCAGCTTATTGACAGGTTCTTGGACCCAGTACTTC.

This sequence joins TRBV5-4 and TRBJ2-3; D is undetermined. V was trimmed by 0 bases and J by 8 bases, leaving 13 bases between them. This CDR3 region has 14 residues. The V gene's germline CDR1 is SGHNT and CDR2 YYREEE (reference sequence). The CDR3 DNA follows: TGTGCCAGCAGCTTGGGGGTAGCCAGTGGTACGCAGTATTTT. This translates into CASSLGVASGTQYF.

The V call is TRBV28, the J call TRBJ1-4; 8 bases map to TRBD1. Germline V CDR1 and CDR2: MDHEN, SYDVKM. CDR3 length: 14 amino acids. Unmatched junction bases numbered 3, after V lost 3 bases and J lost 6 bases. This CDR3 reads CASSLGQEYEKLFF. The CDR3 bases are TGTGCCAGCAGTTTGGGACAGGAGTATGAAAAACTGTTTTTT.

This clone came up a few times. This chain connects TRBV7-9 to TRBJ1-5; no clear D. Trimming stripped 5 bases from V and 2 bases from J, with 13 bases between. Germline V gene data show CDR1 as SEHNR and CDR2 as FQNEAQ (reference sequence). The CDR3 is 15 amino acids. The DNA of the CDR3 is TGTGCCAGCAGCCCGGGAGGGTTAGGCAATCAGCCCCAGCATTTT. As protein: CASSPGGLGNQPQHF.

The chain links TRBV5-4 to TRBJ1-2, with a possible D match to TRBD1 (5 bases). Trimming removed 7 bases at V and 4 bases at J, with 20 bases between. CDR3 size: 15 residues. Germline-derived CDR1 and CDR2 are SGHNT and YYREEE (reference sequence). The CDR3 DNA reads as TGTGCCAGCCGCCCGGCGGGGGGTGGAGGCTATGGCTACACCTTC. Translating it yields CASRPAGGGGYGYTF. The full variable domain, with the rest looked up from reference TRBV5-4 and TRBJ1-2, is ETGVTQSPTHLIKTRGQQVTLRCSSQSGHNTVSWYQQALGQGPQFIFQYYREEENGRGNFPPRFSGLQFPNYSSELNVNALELDDSALYLCASRPAGGGGYGYTFGSGTRLTVV.

The chain combines TRBV9 with TRBJ2-5, with a weak D call TRBD1 (5 bases). CDR3 size: 13 residues. Germline values: CDR1 SGDLS, CDR2 YYNGEE. The germline V and J ends were trimmed by 0 bases and 5 bases, with 8 bases remaining between them. CDR3 sequence: CASSVEGLETQYF. The CDR3 DNA follows: TGTGCCAGCAGCGTAGAGGGGCTGGAGACCCAGTACTTC.

The chain is built from TRBV5-3 and TRBJ2-7; TRBD2 is a possible D gene (6 bases). TRBV5-3 is given ORF status, its function remaining uncertain. The germline V and J ends were trimmed by 8 bases and 4 bases, with 19 bases remaining between them. The CDR3 is made up of 14 amino acids. The CDR3 is CASSSLTGEYEQYF. CDR3 in DNA: TGTGCCAGTTCCTCCTTGACGGGGGAGTACGAGCAGTACTTC.

With regard to this clone: The junction departs from germline at one end; a sequencing error may be responsible. This chain joins TRBV29-1 and TRBJ1-2; D is undetermined. The germline V gene has CDR1 SQVTM and CDR2 ANQGSEA. CDR3 length: 14 residues. In nucleotides, the CDR3 is TGCAGCGTTGAGGTCACGCGGGTTAACGATGGCTACACCTTC. Encoded protein: CSVEVTRVNDGYTF.

As to this clone: One end of the junction varies from germline; a read error may be responsible. V is TRBV7-6 and J is TRBJ2-6; tentatively, D is TRBD1 (5 bases). Germline values: CDR1 SGHVS, CDR2 FNYEAQ. The CDR3 spans 15 residues. The CDR3 DNA sequence: TGTGCCAGCAGCTTCGACCTCTCTGGGGCCAACGGCCTGACTTTC. This sequence encodes CASSFDLSGANGLTF.

The chain has TRBV11-2 and TRBJ2-5; possibly TRBD1 for D (6 bases). CDR3 length: 14 residues. The germline gives CDR1 SGHAT, CDR2 FQNNGV. The V end was cut by 5 bases, the J end by 4 bases, with 14 bases between. The CDR3 bases are TGTGCCAGCAGCCGGGCTGGGGGCGGAGAGACCCAGTACTTC. Translated: CASSRAGGGETQYF.